Listed here are 12 T cell receptor beta chains from one sample, sequenced in a study of vaccination effects on CD4 cells after COVID-19. Assay used: immunoSEQ multiplex PCR; TCRdb lists only in-frame clones, some missing. The sample carries 26,000 or so clones, approximately 72% recorded once. Their target antigens are unknown. Peptide-pool stimulation followed by sequencing identified expanded antigen-specific CD4+ clonotypes in the ViraFEST assay. Subsequent to a culture period of approximately 11 days, CD4+ T cells were isolated. Having tested negative for nucleocapsid antibodies, the vaccine recipients showed no prior SARS-CoV-2 infection. The sequenced sample was CD4+ T cells from PBMCs cultured with SARS-CoV-2 spike peptides, obtained before COVID-19 vaccination. The receptors shown here come from a human donor who received a COVID-19 vaccine.

V gene TRBV7-2 combines with J gene TRBJ1-1; 9 nucleotides align to TRBD1. V was clipped by 3 bases and J by 4 bases; unmatched bases: 3. The CDR3 extends over 14 amino acids. Looked up from germline, CDR1 is SGHTA and CDR2 is FQGNSA. The DNA for the CDR3 is TGTGCCAGCAGCTTTTCGACAGGGGGCACTGAAGCTTTCTTT. Its translation is CASSFSTGGTEAFF.

The gene calls are TRBV30 and TRBJ2-1; D unclear. CDR1 is GTSNPN, CDR2 SVGIG, per germline (reference sequence). The ends were cut back, 0 bases at V and 6 bases at J, with 9 bases in the middle. This CDR3 spans 13 amino acids. The CDR3 is CAWSVQSSNEQFF. CDR3 DNA: TGTGCCTGGAGTGTACAATCTAGCAATGAGCAGTTCTTC.

The rearrangement uses TRBV27 and TRBJ2-6; D not resolved. Germline lookup yields CDR1 MNHEY and CDR2 SMNVEV (reference sequence). The CDR3 runs 15 residues. Trimming removed 7 bases at V and 1 base at J, with 11 bases between. The CDR3 region has the DNA TGTGCCAGCACCCCGCTTCGGTCTGGGGCCAACGTCCTGACTTTC. Translating it yields CASTPLRSGANVLTF.

The rearrangement links TRBV4-1 to TRBJ2-5; 7 nucleotides line up with TRBD2. Germline assignment: CDR1 MGHRA and CDR2 YSYEKL. V trimming: 1 base; J trimming: 4 bases; junction bases outside the gene matches: 15. The CDR3 is made up of 18 amino acids. CDR3 in DNA: TGCGCCAGCAGCCAAGTAGGGCGGGGGTCATCCGACGGAGAGACCCAGTACTTC. Translation: CASSQVGRGSSDGETQYF.

As concerns this clone: In this CDR3 the conserved last residue, phenylalanine or tryptophan, is missing, so a read error is likely. The limits of the CDR3 on the DNA are not certain, so only TCRdb's listed CDR3 is given. The J gene is TRBJ1-5, the V gene TRBV19. Inclusive of both ends, the CDR3 amounts to 13 amino acids. Germline V lookup: CDR1 LNHDA, CDR2 SQIVND (reference sequence). CDR3 loop: CASSINGLVKPII.

The chain is built from TRBV11-2 and TRBJ1-1; possibly TRBD1 for D (6 bases). The V end lost 1 base, the J end lost 4 bases, and 16 bases lay between the germline ends. The CDR3 is made up of 16 amino acids. Per the germline V gene, CDR1 is SGHAT and CDR2 is FQNNGV. CDR3 in amino acids: CASSLAPPRGTTEAFF. CDR3 DNA: TGTGCCAGCAGCTTAGCCCCTCCGAGGGGGACCACTGAAGCTTTCTTT. The whole variable domain, filled in from reference TRBV11-2 and TRBJ1-1, reads EAGVAQSPRYKIIEKRQSVAFWCNPISGHATLYWYQQILGQGPKLLIQFQNNGVVDDSQLPKDRFSAERLKGVDSTLKIQPAKLEDSAVYLCASSLAPPRGTTEAFFGQGTRLTVV.

The rearrangement uses TRBV4-1 and TRBJ1-1; no firm D call. This CDR3 region has 12 residues. The V and J ends lost 5 bases and 5 bases respectively, with 9 bases between them. Germline CDR1 is MGHRA and CDR2 is YSYEKL. The CDR3 coding sequence is TGCGCCAGCAGCAACCTACGGACTGAAGCTTTCTTT. As protein: CASSNLRTEAFF.

This clone has more than one count but fewer than ten. The chain recombines TRBV5-5 with TRBJ2-1; 8 positions agree with TRBD1. CDR3 length: 17 amino acids. Germline V gene data show CDR1 as SGHKS and CDR2 as YYEKEE (reference sequence). Germline trimming cut 1 base from V and 8 bases from J; bases unmatched to any gene: 14. CDR3 amino acids: CASSLQFGQGLLDEQFF. As DNA, the CDR3 is TGTGCCAGCAGCTTGCAATTTGGACAGGGTCTACTGGATGAGCAGTTCTTC.

The gene calls are TRBV7-9 and TRBJ1-3; 8 positions agree with TRBD1. The CDR3 is 16 residues long. Germline V lookup: CDR1 SEHNR, CDR2 FQNEAQ (reference sequence). Germline trimming cut 5 bases from V and 2 bases from J; bases unmatched to any gene: 8. DNA for the CDR3: TGTGCCAGCAGCAGACCGGACAGGGACGCTGGAAACACCATATATTTT. The encoded protein is CASSRPDRDAGNTIYF.

The chain is built from TRBV6-5 and TRBJ1-1; a possible D gene is TRBD1 (6 bases). The CDR3 has 15 residues. Trimming shortened V by 4 bases and J by 1 base, and 13 bases separated the two germline ends. Germline CDR1 and CDR2: MNHEY and SVGAGI. Written as DNA, the CDR3 is TGTGCCAGCAGTTTCACGGACAGAAGGAACACTGAAGCTTTCTTT. This gives the protein CASSFTDRRNTEAFF.

The genes are TRBV3-1 (or the pseudogene TRBV3-2) and TRBJ2-1; no definite D call. The CDR3 loop spans 12 amino acids. V was clipped by 3 bases and J by 12 bases, with 12 bases between them. Germline lookup yields CDR1 LGHDT and CDR2 YNNKEL (reference sequence). The CDR3 here is CASSQLEAGQFF. The CDR3 bases are TGTGCCAGCAGCCAGTTAGAGGCAGGGCAGTTCTTC.

The gene calls are TRBV5-1 and TRBJ1-1; maybe TRBD1 (5 bases). This CDR3 spans 15 amino acids. Germline V gives CDR1 SGHRS, CDR2 YFSETQ. V was clipped by 4 bases and J by 7 bases, with 20 bases between them. Here the CDR3 DNA reads TGCGCCAGCAGCGTTGGGAATCAGGGTCTCGATGAAGCTTTCTTT. Its translation is CASSVGNQGLDEAFF.